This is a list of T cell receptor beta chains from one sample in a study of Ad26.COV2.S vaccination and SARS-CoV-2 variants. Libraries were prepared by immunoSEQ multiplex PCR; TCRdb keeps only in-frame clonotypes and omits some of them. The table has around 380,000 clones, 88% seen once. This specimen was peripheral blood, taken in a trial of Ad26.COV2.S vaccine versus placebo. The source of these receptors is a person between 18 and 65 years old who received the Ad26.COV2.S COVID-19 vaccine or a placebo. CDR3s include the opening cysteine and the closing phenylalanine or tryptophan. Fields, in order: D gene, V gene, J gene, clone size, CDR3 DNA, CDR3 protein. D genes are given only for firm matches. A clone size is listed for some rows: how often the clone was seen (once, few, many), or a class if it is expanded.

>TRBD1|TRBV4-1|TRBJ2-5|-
TGCGCCAGCAGCCAAGAGGGGACAGCAGAAGAGACCCAGTACTTC
CASSQEGTAEETQYF
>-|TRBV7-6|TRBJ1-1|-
TGTGCCAGCAGCCCGGTAACAGGGAGGGCTTTCTTT
CASSPVTGRAFF
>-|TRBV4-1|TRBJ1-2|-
TGCGCCAGCAGCCAAGTTATCGGGGTGTATGGCTACACCTTC
CASSQVIGVYGYTF
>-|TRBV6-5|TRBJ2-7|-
TGTGCCAGCATCCGCAGGGTTCCCCTCTACGAGCAGTACTTC
CASIRRVPLYEQYF
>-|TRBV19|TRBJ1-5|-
TGTGCCAGTAGCATCGGACGGAGCGGGGCGTGGCCCCAGCATTTT
CASSIGRSGAWPQHF
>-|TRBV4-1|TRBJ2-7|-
TGCGCCAGCAGCCAATACACAGGGCTGCGCGAGCAGTACTTC
CASSQYTGLREQYF
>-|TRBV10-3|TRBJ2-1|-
TGTGCCATCAGTGGGTTCTGGCGGAGCTCCTACAATGAGCAGTTCTTC
CAISGFWRSSYNEQFF
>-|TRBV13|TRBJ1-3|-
TGTGCCAGCAGCTTATACCAGTTTGGAAACACCATATATTTT
CASSLYQFGNTIYF
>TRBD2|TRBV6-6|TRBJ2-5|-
TGTGCCAGCAGTTACAACCTCCGACTAGCTGTGGAGACCCAGTACTTC
CASSYNLRLAVETQYF
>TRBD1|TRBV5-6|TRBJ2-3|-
TGTGCCAGCAGCTTGGGGGACAGGGGCTGGGATACGCAGTATTTT
CASSLGDRGWDTQYF
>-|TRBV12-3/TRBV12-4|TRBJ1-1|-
TGTGCCAGCACCCGGGGACATAACACTGAAGCTTTCTTT
CASTRGHNTEAFF
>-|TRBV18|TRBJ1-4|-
TGTGCCAGCTCACCACAACCACCTTCAGGGGCGAATGAAAAACTGTTTTTT
CASSPQPPSGANEKLFF
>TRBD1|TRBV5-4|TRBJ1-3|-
TGTGCCAGCAGCTTAGACAGGGGGGCGAACACCATATATTTT
CASSLDRGANTIYF
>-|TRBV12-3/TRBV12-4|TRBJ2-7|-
TGTGCCAGCAGTTTCGGCGGCACCTACGAGCAGTACTTC
CASSFGGTYEQYF
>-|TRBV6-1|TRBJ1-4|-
TGTGCCAGCAGTGAGATGTTATCAACTAATGAAAAACTGTTTTTT
CASSEMLSTNEKLFF
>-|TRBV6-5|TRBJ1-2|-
TGTGCCAGCAGTATGGGGAATGGCTACACCTTC
CASSMGNGYTF
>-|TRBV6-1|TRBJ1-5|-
TGTGCCAGCAGTGAACGTTCCAGCAATCAGCCCCAGCATTTT
CASSERSSNQPQHF
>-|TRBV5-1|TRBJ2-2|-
TGCGCCAGCAGCTTGCAGGGGCCCACCGGGGAGCTGTTTTTT
CASSLQGPTGELFF
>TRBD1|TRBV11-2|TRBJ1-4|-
TGTGCCAGCAGCCCCGACAGGGTTGGTGGGGAAAAACTGTTTTTT
CASSPDRVGGEKLFF
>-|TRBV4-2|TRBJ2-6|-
TGTGCCAGCAGCCAAGCCCTGGGGGCTGGGGCCAACGTCCTGACTTTC
CASSQALGAGANVLTF
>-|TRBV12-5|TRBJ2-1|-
TGTGCTAGTGGTTTGGTACTAGGAGGACCCGGCAACAATGAGCAGTTCTTC
CASGLVLGGPGNNEQFF
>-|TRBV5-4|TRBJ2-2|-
TGTGCCAGCAGGCTTGGTGGAGGAAGGATGAACACCGGGGAGCTGTTTTTT
CASRLGGGRMNTGELFF
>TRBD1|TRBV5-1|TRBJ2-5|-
TGCGCCAGCAGCCCCGGACAGGGGGCCGAAGAGACCCAGTACTTC
CASSPGQGAEETQYF
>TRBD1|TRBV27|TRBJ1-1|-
TGTGCCAGCAAACTGACAGGGGGGGACACTGAAGCTTTCTTT
CASKLTGGDTEAFF
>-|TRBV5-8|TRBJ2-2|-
TGTGCCAGCAGCTTTGCGAATGCCGGGGAGCTGTTTTTT
CASSFANAGELFF
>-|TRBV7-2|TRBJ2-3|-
TGTGCCAGCAGCTACCTACAGGGGCCGGGGGCAGATACGCAGTATTTT
CASSYLQGPGADTQYF
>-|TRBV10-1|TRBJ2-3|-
TGCGCCAGCAGACACTCGACTAGATCCACAGATACGCAGTATTTT
CASRHSTRSTDTQYF
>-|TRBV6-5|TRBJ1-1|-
TGTGCCAGCAGTTTTCGAGGGGGGCGAATGAACACTGAAGCTTTCTTT
CASSFRGGRMNTEAFF
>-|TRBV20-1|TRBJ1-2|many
TGCAGTGCTAGTCGAAGGGGCCGCTTAAACTATGGCTACACCTTC
CSASRRGRLNYGYTF
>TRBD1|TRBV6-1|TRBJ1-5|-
TGTGCCAGCAGTGGACCGGGACAGGGCGCCAATCAGCCCCAGCATTTT
CASSGPGQGANQPQHF
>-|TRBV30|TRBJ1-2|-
TGTGCCTGGAGAGATGGCTACACCTTC
CAWRDGYTF
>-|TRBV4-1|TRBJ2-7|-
TGCGCCAGCAGCCAAGTCTGGGCCCAGGGGTCCTACGAGCAGTACTTC
CASSQVWAQGSYEQYF
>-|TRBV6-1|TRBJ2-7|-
TGTGCCAGCAGTGAAGCATATGCCTACGAGCAGTACTTC
CASSEAYAYEQYF
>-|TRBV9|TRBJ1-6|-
TGTGCCAGCAGCGTACAGTCCTATAATTCACCCCTCCACTTT
CASSVQSYNSPLHF
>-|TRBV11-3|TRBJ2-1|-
TGTGCCAGCAGCCCCGATGCGGGGGCGAACAATGAGCAGTTCTTC
CASSPDAGANNEQFF
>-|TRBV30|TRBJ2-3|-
TGTGCCTGGAACTTCGGAGATACGCAGTATTTT
CAWNFGDTQYF
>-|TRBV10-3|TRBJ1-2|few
TGTGCCATCAGACAGGAGTCAGGTGGCTACACCTTC
CAIRQESGGYTF
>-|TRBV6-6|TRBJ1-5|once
TGTGCCAGCAGTGGCGGGGTTGGTCAGCCCCAGCATTTT
CASSGGVGQPQHF
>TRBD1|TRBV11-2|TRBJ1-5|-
TGTGCCAGCAGCTCCATACAGGGGGTAGGTCAGCCCCAGCATTTT
CASSSIQGVGQPQHF
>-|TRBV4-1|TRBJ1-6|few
TGCGCCAGCAGCCAAGAAGACCTGGCATCATCACCCCTCCACTTT
CASSQEDLASSPLHF
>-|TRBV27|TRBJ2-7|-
TGTGCCAGCAGGGGAGGGGGCGGCTACGAGCAGTACTTC
CASRGGGGYEQYF
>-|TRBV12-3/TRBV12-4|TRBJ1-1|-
TGTGCCAGCAGTTCAAATAGGGAGGGTGAAGCTTTCTTT
CASSSNREGEAFF
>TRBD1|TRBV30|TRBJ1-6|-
TGTGCCTGGAGTCCCGACAGGGGAGGATCCTATAATTCACCCCTCCACTTT
CAWSPDRGGSYNSPLHF
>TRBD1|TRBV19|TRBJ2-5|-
TGTGCCAGTAGTATCCCTCGACAGGGCGGAAGGGGAGAGACCCAGTACTTC
CASSIPRQGGRGETQYF
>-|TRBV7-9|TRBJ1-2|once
TGTGCCAGCAGCTTAGCGGGGGCCTGGGGGCGAGACTATGGCTACACCTTC
CASSLAGAWGRDYGYTF
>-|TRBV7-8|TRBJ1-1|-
TGTGCCAGCAGCTTAGACAGGGCCGCCCGACCGAACACTGAAGCTTTCTTT
CASSLDRAARPNTEAFF
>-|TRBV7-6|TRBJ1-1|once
TGTGCCAGCAGCCCCGGGACTCGGAACACTGAAGCTTTCTTT
CASSPGTRNTEAFF
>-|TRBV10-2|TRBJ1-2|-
TGCGCCAGCAGTGATGCAGGGGCAATGGTCGGGTATGGCTACACCTTC
CASSDAGAMVGYGYTF
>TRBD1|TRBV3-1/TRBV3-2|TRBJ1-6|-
TGTGCCAGCACTCAGACAGGGGGTTCACCCCTCCACTTT
CASTQTGGSPLHF
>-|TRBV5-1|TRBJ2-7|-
TGCGCCAGCAGCTTGGGTCTCGAGCAGTACTTC
CASSLGLEQYF
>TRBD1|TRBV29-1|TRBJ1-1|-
TGCAGCGCCGGAACCGGGACAGGGAGTGCTTTCTTT
CSAGTGTGSAFF
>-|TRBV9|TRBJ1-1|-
TGTGCCAGCAGCGGCTCAAGGGGCGTGAACACTGAAGCTTTCTTT
CASSGSRGVNTEAFF
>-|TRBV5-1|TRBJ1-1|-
TGCGCCAGCAGCCTGGAAGGGAACACTGAAGCTTTCTTT
CASSLEGNTEAFF
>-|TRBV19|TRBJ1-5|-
TGTGCCAGTAGTATAGATCACTCGAAGTATAGCAATCAGCCCCAGCATTTT
CASSIDHSKYSNQPQHF
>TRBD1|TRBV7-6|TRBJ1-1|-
TGTGCCAGCAGCGCCAGGGGGCTCGCTGAAGCTTTCTTT
CASSARGLAEAFF
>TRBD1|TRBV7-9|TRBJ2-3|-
TGTGCCAGCAGCTTAGGGACAGGGATCACAGATACGCAGTATTTT
CASSLGTGITDTQYF
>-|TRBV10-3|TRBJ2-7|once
TGTGCCATCAGTGACCGCCGGCGGGGGCCCTACGAGCAGTACTTC
CAISDRRRGPYEQYF
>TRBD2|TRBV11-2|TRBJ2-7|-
TGTGCCAGCAGCTCGATAGCGGGGGAGGTCTACGAGCAGTACTTC
CASSSIAGEVYEQYF